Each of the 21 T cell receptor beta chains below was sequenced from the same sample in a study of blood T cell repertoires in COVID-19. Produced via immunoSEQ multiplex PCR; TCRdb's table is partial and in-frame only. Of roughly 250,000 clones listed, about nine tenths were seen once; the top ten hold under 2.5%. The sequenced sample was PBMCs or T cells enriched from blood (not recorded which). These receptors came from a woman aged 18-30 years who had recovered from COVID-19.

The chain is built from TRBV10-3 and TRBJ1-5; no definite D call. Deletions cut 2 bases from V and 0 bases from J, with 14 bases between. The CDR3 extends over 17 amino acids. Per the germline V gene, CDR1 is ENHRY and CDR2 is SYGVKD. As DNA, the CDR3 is TGTGCCATCAGTGAGGAATCTTGGGGAGATAGCAATCAGCCCCAGCATTTT. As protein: CAISEESWGDSNQPQHF.

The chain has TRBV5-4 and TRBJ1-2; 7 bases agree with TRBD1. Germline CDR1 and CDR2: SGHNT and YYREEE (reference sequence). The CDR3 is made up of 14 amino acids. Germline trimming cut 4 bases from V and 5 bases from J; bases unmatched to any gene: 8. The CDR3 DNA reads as TGTGCCAGCAGCCAAGGGACAGATCCTTATGGCTACACCTTC. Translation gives CASSQGTDPYGYTF.

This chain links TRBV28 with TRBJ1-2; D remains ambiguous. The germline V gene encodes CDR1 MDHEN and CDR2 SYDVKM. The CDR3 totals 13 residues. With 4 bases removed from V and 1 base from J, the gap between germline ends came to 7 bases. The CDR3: CASSSSDNYGYTF. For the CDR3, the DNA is TGTGCCAGCAGTTCGTCAGATAACTATGGCTACACCTTC.

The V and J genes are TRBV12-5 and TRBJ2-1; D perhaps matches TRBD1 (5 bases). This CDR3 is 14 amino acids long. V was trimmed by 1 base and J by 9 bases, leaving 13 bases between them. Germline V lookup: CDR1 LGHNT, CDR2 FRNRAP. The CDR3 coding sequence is TGTGCTAGTGGTTTGGACGTGTGGGGCGGTGAGCAGTTCTTC. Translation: CASGLDVWGGEQFF. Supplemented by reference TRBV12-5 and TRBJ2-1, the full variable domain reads DARVTQTPRHKVTEMGQEVTMRCQPILGHNTVFWYRQTMMQGLELLAYFRNRAPLDDSGMPKDRFSAEMPDATLATLKIQPSEPRDSAVYFCASGLDVWGGEQFFGPGTRLTVL.

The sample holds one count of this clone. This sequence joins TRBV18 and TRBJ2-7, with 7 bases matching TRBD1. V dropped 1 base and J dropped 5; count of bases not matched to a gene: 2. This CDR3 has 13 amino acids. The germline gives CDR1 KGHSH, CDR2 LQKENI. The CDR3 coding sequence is TGTGCCAGCTCACCACAGGGGGCCAACGAGCAGTACTTC. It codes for CASSPQGANEQYF.

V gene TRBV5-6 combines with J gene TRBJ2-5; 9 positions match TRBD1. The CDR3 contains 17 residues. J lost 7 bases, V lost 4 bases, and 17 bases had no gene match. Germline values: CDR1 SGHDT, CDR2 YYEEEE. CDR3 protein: CASSPQTGGYLVGTQYF. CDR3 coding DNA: TGTGCCAGCAGCCCCCAGACAGGGGGTTATCTAGTTGGGACCCAGTACTTC. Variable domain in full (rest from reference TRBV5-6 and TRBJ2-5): DAGVTQSPTHLIKTRGQQVTLRCSPKSGHDTVSWYQQALGQGPQFIFQYYEEEERQRGNFPDRFSGHQFPNYSSELNVNALLLGDSALYLCASSPQTGGYLVGTQYFGPGTRLLVL.

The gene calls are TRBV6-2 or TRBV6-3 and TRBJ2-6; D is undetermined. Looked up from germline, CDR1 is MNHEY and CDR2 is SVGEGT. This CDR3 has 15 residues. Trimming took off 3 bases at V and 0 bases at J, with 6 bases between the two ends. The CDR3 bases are TGTGCCAGCAGTTATCACGGCTCTGGGGCCAACGTCCTGACTTTC. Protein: CASSYHGSGANVLTF.

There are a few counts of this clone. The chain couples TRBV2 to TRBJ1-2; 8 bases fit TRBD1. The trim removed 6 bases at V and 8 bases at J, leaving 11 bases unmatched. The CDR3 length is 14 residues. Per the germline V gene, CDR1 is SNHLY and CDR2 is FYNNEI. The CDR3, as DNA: TGTGCCAGCAGGGCCCCAGGGGGCTCAAGAGGCTACACCTTC. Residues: CASRAPGGSRGYTF.

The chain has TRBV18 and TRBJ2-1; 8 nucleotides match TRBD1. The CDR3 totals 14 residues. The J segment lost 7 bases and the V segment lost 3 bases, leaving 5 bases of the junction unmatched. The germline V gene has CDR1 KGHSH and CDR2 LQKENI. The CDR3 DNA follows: TGTGCCAGCTCACCGGACAGGGTGGGGAATGAGCAGTTCTTC. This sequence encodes CASSPDRVGNEQFF.

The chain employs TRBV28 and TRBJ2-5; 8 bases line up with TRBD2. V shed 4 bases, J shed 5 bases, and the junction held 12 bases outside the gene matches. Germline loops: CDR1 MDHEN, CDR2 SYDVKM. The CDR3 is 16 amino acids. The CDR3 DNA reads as TGTGCCAGCAGTTCTTCAGCGGGGGAGGGAGAGGAGACCCAGTACTTC. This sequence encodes CASSSSAGEGEETQYF.

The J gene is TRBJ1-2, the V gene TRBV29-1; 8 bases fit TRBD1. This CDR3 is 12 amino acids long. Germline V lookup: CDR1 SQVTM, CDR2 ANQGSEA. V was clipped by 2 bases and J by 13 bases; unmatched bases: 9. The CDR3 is CSVERDRISRTF. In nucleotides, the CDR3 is TGCAGCGTTGAAAGGGACAGGATTTCCCGCACCTTC.

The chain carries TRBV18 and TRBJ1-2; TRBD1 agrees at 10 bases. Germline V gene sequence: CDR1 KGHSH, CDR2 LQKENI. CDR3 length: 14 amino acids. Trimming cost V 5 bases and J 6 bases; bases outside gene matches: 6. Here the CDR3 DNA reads TGTGCCAGCTCAGCAGGGACAGGGGTAGATGGCTACACCTTC. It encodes CASSAGTGVDGYTF.

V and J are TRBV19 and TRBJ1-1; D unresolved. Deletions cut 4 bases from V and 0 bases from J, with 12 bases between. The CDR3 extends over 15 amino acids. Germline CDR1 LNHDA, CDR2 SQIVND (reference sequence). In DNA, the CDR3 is TGTGCCAGTAGTACGACCGGGGTTATGAACACTGAAGCTTTCTTT. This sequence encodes CASSTTGVMNTEAFF.

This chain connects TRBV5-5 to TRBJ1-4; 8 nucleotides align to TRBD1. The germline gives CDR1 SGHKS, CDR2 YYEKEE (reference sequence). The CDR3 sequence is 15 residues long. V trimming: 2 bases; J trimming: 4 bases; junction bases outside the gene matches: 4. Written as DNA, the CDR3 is TGTGCCAGCAGCTTCACAGGGGGGATTAATGAAAAACTGTTTTTT. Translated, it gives CASSFTGGINEKLFF.

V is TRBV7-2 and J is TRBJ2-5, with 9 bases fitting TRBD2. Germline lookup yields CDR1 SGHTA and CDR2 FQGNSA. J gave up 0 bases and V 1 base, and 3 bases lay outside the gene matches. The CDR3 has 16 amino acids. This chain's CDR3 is CASSLEAGGYQETQYF. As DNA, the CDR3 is TGTGCCAGCAGCTTAGAAGCGGGGGGCTACCAAGAGACCCAGTACTTC.

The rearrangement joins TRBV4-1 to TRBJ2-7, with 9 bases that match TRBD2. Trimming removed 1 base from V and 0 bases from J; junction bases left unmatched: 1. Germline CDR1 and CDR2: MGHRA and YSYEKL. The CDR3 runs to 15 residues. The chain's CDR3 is CASSQGLAASYEQYF. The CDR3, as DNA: TGCGCCAGCAGCCAAGGACTAGCGGCCTCCTACGAGCAGTACTTC.

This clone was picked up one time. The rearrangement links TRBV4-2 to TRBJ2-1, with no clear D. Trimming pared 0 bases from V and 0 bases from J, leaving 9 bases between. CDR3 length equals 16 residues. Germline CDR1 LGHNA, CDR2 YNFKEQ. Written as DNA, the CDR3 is TGTGCCAGCAGCCAAGATCGGCGGAGCTCCTACAATGAGCAGTTCTTC. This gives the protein CASSQDRRSSYNEQFF.

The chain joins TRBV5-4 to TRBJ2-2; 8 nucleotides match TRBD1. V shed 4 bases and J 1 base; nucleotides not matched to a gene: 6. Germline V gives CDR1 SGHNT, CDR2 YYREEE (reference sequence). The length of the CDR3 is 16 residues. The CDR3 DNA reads TGTGCCAGCAGCGCCAGGGGGCTCCAGAACACCGGGGAGCTGTTTTTT. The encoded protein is CASSARGLQNTGELFF.

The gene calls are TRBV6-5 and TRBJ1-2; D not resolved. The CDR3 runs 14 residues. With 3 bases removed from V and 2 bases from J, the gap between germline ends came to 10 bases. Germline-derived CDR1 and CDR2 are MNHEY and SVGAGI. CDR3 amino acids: CASSYSRGNYGYTF. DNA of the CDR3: TGTGCCAGCAGTTATTCCCGGGGAAACTATGGCTACACCTTC.

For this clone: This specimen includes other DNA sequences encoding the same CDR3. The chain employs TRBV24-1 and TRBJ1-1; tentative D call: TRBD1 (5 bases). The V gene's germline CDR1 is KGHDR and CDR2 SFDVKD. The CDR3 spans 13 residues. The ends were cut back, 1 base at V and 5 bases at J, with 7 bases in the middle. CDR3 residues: CATSDFGGTEAFF. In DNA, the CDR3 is TGTGCCACCAGTGATTTCGGGGGGACTGAAGCTTTCTTT.

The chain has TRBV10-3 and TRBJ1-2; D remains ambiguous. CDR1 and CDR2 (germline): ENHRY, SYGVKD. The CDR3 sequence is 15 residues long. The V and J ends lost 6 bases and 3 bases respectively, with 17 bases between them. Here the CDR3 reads CAISGDEAEDYGYTF. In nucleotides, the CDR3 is TGTGCCATCAGCGGGGATGAAGCTGAAGACTATGGCTACACCTTC.